This TCR beta chain emerged from a study of Graves' ophthalmopathy and Graves' hyperthyroidism. Findings of the study overall: Also, most clonotypes expanded in the thyroid above 0.001 frequency appeared in blood. It was with around 67% sensitivity and just under 75% specificity that the model predicted ophthalmopathy progression.

TCR beta CDR3 regions were amplified from RNA transcripts. Following a first-round RT-PCR that used HTBI primers, a second-round multiplex PCR was carried out. TCRdb reprocessed the multiplex PCR reads with MiXCR, giving one entry per CDR3 protein. Counted here are 600,000 to 650,000 distinct CDR3 sequences, over 20% occurring once; the ten biggest clones make up approximately 6.5%. There are a few counts of this clonotype. Antigen: not known. Clinical symptoms, serum thyroxine, TRAb, thyroid ultrasound and orbital computed tomography were relied on for diagnosis. Someone took the PBMCs out of around 10 ml of fresh peripheral blood. Germline loops: CDR1 LNHNV, CDR2 YYDKDF (reference sequence). The CDR3 covers 14 residues. Trimming took 3 bases from V and 2 from J; bases not matched to a gene: 1.

The sequenced material came from peripheral blood. The TCR sequence derives from a woman aged 18-29 years with stable Graves' hyperthyroidism. Some clones in this sample may be carry-over from other donors' samples. This chain joins TRBV15 and TRBJ2-7; 10 nucleotides line up with TRBD1. The CDR3 loop reads CATSRDRGAYEQYF. For the CDR3, the DNA is TGTGCCACCAGCAGGGACAGGGGGGCCTACGAGCAGTACTTC. Full variable domain (rest looked up from reference TRBV15 and TRBJ2-7): DAMVIQNPRYQVTQFGKPVTLSCSQTLNHNVMYWYQQKSSQAPKLLFHYYDKDFNNEADTPDNFQSRRPNTSFCFLDIRSPGLGDTAMYLCATSRDRGAYEQYFGPGTRLTVT.